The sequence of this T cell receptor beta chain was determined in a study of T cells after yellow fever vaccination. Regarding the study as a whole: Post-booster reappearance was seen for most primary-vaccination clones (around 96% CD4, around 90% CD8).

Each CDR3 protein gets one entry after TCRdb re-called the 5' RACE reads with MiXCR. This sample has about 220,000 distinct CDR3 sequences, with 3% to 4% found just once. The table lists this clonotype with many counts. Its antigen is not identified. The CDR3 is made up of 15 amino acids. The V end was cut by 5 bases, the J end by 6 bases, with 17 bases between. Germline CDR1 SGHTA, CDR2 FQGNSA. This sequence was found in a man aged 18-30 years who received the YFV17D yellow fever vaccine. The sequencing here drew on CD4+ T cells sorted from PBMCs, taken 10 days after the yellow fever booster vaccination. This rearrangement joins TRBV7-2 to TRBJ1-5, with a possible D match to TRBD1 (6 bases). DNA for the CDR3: TGTGCCAGCAGCCGACTACTACAGGGCGGTCAGCCCCAGCATTTT. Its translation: CASSRLLQGGQPQHF.